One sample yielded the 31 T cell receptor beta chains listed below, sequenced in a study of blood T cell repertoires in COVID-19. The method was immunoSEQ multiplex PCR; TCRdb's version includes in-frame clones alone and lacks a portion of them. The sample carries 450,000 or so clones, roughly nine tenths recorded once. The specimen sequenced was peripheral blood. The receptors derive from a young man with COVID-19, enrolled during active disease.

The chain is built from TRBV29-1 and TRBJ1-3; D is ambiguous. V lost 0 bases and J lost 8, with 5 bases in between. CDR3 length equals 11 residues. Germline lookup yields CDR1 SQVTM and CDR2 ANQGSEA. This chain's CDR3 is CSVEDLYTIYF. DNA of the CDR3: TGCAGCGTTGAAGATCTCTACACCATATATTTT.

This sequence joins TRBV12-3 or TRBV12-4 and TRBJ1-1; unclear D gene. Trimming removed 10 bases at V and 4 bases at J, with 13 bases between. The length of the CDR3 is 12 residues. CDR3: CATAMSGTEAFF. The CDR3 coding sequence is TGTGCCACAGCTATGTCGGGCACTGAAGCTTTCTTT.

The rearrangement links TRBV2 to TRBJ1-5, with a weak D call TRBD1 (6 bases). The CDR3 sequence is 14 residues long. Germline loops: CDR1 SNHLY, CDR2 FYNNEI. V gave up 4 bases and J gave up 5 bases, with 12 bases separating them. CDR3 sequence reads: CASSGQVGHQPQHF. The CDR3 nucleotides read TGTGCCAGCAGTGGACAGGTCGGTCATCAGCCCCAGCATTTT. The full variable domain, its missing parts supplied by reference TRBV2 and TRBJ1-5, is EPEVTQTPSHQVTQMGQEVILRCVPISNHLYFYWYRQILGQKVEFLVSFYNNEISEKSEIFDDQFSVERPDGSNFTLKIRSTKLEDSAMYFCASSGQVGHQPQHFGDGTRLSIL.

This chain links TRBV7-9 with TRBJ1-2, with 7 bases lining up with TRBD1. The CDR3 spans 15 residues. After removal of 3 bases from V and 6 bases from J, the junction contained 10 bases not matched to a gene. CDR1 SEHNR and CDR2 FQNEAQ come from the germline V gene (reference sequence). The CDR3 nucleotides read TGTGCCAGCAGCTTCTCCGACAGGGCCGCAAATGGCTACACCTTC. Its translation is CASSFSDRAANGYTF.

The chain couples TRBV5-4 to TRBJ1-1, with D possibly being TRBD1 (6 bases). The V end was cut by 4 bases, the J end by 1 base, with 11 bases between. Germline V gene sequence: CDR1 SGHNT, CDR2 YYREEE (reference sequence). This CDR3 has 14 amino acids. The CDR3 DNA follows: TGTGCCAGCAGCCCTCCGGGACAGAACACTGAAGCTTTCTTT. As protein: CASSPPGQNTEAFF.

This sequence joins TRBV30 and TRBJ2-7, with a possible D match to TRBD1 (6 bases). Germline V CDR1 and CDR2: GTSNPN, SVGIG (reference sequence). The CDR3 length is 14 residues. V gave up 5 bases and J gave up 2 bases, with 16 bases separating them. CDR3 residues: CAWRLGTPPYEQYF. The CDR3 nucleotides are TGTGCCTGGCGGCTTGGGACACCTCCCTACGAGCAGTACTTC.

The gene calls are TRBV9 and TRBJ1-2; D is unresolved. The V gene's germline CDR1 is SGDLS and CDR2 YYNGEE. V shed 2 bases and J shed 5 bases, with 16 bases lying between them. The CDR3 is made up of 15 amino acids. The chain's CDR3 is CASSVISGSGYGYTF. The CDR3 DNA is TGTGCCAGCAGCGTTATTTCCGGGTCTGGATATGGCTACACCTTC.

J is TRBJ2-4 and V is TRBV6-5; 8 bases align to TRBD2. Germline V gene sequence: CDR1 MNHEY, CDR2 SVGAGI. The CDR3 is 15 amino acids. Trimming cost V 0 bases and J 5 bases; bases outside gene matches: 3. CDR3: CASSYSRRGENIQYF. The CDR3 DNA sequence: TGTGCCAGCAGTTACTCACGGCGGGGGGAAAACATTCAGTACTTC.

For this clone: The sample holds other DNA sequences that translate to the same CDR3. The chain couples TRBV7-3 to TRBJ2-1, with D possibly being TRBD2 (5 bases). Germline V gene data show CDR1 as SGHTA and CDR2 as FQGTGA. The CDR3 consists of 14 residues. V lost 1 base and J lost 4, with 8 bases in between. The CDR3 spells CASSLNPGYNEQFF. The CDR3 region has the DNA TGTGCCAGCAGCTTAAATCCGGGGTACAATGAGCAGTTCTTC.

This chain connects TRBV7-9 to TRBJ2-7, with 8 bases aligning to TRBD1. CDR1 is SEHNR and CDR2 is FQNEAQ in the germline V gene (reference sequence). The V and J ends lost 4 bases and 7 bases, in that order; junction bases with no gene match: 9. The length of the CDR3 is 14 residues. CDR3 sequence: CASSYPDRALEQYF. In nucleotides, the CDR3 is TGTGCCAGCAGCTACCCGGACAGGGCCCTAGAGCAGTACTTC.

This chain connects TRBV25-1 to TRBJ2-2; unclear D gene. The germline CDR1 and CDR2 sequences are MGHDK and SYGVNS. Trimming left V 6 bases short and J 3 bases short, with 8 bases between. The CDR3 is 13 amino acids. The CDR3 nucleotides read TGTGCCAGCAGCCCCCCTGACACCGGGGAGCTGTTTTTT. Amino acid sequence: CASSPPDTGELFF.

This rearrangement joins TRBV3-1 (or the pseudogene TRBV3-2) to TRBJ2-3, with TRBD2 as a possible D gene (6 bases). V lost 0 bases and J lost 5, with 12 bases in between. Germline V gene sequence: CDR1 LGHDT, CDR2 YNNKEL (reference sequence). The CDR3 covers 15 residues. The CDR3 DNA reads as TGTGCCAGCAGCCAAGATCGTGGGAGGAGAGATACGCAGTATTTT. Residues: CASSQDRGRRDTQYF.

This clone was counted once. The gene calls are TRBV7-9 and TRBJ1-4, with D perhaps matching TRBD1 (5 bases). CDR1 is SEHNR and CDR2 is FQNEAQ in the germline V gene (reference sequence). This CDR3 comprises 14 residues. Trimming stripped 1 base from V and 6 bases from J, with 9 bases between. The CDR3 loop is CASSLGQGYEKLFF. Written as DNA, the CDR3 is TGTGCCAGCAGCTTAGGTCAGGGTTATGAAAAACTGTTTTTT.

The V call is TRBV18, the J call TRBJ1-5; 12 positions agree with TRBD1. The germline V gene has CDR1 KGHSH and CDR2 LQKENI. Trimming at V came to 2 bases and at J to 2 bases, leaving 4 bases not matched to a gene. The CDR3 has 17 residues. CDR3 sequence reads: CASSPGTGGEGNQPQHF. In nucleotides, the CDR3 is TGTGCCAGCTCACCAGGGACAGGGGGCGAGGGCAATCAGCCCCAGCATTTT.

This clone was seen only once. This CDR3 is CASSQGLAAQYF. In DNA, the CDR3 is TGTGCCAGCAGCCAAGGACTAGCGGCGCAGTATTTT. The rearrangement joins TRBV14 to TRBJ2-3; 9 nucleotides align to TRBD2. This CDR3 region has 12 residues. Germline CDR1 and CDR2: SGHDN and FVKESK. Trimming at V came to 1 base and at J to 10 bases, leaving 0 bases not matched to a gene.

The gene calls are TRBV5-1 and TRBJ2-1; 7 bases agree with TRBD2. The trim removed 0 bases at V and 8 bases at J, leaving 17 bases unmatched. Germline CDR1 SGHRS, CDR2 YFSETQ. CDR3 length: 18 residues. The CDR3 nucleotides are TGCGCCAGCAGCTTGGCCCTGTTAGGGGCGGGAGTAATCTATGAGCAGTTCTTC. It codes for CASSLALLGAGVIYEQFF. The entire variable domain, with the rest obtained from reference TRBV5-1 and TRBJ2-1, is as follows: KAGVTQTPRYLIKTRGQQVTLSCSPISGHRSVSWYQQTPGQGLQFLFEYFSETQRNKGNFPGRFSGRQFSNSRSEMNVSTLELGDSALYLCASSLALLGAGVIYEQFFGPGTRLTVL.

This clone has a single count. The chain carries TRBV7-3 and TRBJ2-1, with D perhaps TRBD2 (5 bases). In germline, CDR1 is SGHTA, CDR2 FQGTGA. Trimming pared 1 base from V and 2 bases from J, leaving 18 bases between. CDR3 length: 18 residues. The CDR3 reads CASSLKPWASTTYNEQFF. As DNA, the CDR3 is TGTGCCAGCAGCTTAAAGCCTTGGGCTAGCACGACCTACAATGAGCAGTTCTTC.

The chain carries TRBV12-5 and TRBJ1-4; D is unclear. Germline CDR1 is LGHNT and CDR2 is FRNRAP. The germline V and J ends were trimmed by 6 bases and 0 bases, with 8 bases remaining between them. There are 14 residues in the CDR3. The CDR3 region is CASGPFATNEKLFF. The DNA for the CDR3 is TGTGCTAGTGGCCCTTTTGCAACTAATGAAAAACTGTTTTTT.

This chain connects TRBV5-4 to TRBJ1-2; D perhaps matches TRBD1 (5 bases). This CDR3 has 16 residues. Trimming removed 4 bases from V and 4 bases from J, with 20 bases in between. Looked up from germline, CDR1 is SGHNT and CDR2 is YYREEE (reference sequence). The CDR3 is CASSAGPRDKIYGYTF. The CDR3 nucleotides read TGTGCCAGCAGCGCGGGACCGAGGGATAAAATCTATGGCTACACCTTC. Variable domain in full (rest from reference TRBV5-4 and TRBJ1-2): ETGVTQSPTHLIKTRGQQVTLRCSSQSGHNTVSWYQQALGQGPQFIFQYYREEENGRGNFPPRFSGLQFPNYSSELNVNALELDDSALYLCASSAGPRDKIYGYTFGSGTRLTVV.

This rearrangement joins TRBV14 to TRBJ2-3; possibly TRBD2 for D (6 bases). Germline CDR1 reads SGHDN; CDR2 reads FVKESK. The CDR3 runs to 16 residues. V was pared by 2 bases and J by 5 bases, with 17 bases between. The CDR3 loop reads CASSQRRGLWGDTQYF. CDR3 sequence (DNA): TGTGCCAGCAGCCAAAGGAGAGGACTATGGGGAGATACGCAGTATTTT.

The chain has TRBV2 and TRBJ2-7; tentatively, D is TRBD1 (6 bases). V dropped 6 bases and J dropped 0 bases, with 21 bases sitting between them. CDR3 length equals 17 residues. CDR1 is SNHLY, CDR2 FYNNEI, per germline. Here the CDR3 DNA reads TGTGCCAGCAGACCGGGACACGGTAGCTCGGCCTCCTACGAGCAGTACTTC. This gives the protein CASRPGHGSSASYEQYF.

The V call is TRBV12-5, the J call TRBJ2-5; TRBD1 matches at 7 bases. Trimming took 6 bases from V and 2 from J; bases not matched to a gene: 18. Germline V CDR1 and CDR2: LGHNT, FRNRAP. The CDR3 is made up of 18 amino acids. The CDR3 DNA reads TGTGCTAGTGGACCGGACAGGCCATTGAGCGTGGTACAAGAGACCCAGTACTTC. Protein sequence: CASGPDRPLSVVQETQYF.

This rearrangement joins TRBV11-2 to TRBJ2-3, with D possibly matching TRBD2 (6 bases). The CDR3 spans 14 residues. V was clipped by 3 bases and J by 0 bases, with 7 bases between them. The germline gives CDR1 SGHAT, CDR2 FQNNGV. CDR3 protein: CASSLGTSTDTQYF. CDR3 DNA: TGTGCCAGCAGCTTGGGGACTAGCACAGATACGCAGTATTTT.

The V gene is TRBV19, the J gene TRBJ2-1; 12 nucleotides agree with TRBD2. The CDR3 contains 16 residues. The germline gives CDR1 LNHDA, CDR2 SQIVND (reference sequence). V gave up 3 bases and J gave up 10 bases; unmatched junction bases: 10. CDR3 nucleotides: TGTGCCAGTAGTATCCCGACTAGCGGGAGTTTTTGGGAGCAGTTCTTC. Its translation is CASSIPTSGSFWEQFF.

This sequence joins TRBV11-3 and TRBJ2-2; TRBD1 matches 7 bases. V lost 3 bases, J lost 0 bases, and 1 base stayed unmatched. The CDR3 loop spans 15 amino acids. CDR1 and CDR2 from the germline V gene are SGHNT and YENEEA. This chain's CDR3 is CASSLGTANTGELFF. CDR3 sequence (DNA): TGTGCCAGCAGCTTGGGGACAGCGAACACCGGGGAGCTGTTTTTT. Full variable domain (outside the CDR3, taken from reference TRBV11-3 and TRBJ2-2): EAGVVQSPRYKIIEKKQPVAFWCNPISGHNTLYWYLQNLGQGPELLIRYENEEAVDDSQLPKDRFSAERLKGVDSTLKIQPAELGDSAVYLCASSLGTANTGELFFGEGSRLTVL.

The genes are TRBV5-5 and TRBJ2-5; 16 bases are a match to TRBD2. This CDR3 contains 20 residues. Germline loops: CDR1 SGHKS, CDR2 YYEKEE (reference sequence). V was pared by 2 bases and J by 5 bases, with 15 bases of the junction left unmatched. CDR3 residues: CASSFSVGGLAGGRSETQYF. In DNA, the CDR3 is TGTGCCAGCAGCTTTTCCGTAGGGGGACTAGCGGGAGGGAGGAGCGAGACCCAGTACTTC.

CDR3 bases: TGTGCCAGCAGCTTGGACAGGGTAAACACTGAAGCTTTCTTT. Encoded protein: CASSLDRVNTEAFF. This rearrangement joins TRBV5-6 to TRBJ1-1; perhaps TRBD1 as D (6 bases). The V end lost 0 bases, the J end lost 2 bases, and 8 bases lay between the germline ends. The CDR3 loop spans 14 amino acids. CDR1 and CDR2 (germline): SGHDT, YYEEEE.

The CDR3 sequence: CASNPLAGGYNEQFF. Written as DNA, the CDR3 is TGTGCCAGCAACCCACTAGCGGGGGGATACAATGAGCAGTTCTTC. The rearrangement links TRBV25-1 to TRBJ2-1, with TRBD2 identical over 12 bases. This CDR3 spans 15 amino acids. The V gene end was trimmed by 7 bases and the J gene end by 4 bases; junction bases not matched to a gene: 5. CDR1 is MGHDK and CDR2 is SYGVNS in the germline V gene.

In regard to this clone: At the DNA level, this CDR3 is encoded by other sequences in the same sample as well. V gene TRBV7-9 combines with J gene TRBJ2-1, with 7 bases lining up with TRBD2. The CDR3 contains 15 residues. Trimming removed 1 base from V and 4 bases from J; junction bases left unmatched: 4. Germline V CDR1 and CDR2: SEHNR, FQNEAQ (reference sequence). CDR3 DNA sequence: TGTGCCAGCAGCTTAGGTGCGGGAGCTTACAATGAGCAGTTCTTC. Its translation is CASSLGAGAYNEQFF.

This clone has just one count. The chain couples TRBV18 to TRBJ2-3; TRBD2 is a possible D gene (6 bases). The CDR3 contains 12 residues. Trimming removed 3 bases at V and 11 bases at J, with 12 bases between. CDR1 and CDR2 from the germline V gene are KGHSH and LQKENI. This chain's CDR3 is CASSPGLRKQYF. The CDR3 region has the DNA TGTGCCAGCTCACCGGGACTGCGAAAGCAGTATTTT.

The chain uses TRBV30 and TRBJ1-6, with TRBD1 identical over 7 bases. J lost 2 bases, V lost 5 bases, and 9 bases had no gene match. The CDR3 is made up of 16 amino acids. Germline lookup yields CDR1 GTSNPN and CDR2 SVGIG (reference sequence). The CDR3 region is CAWDDRDLPYNSPLHF. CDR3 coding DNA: TGTGCCTGGGATGACAGGGATCTCCCCTATAATTCACCCCTCCACTTT.